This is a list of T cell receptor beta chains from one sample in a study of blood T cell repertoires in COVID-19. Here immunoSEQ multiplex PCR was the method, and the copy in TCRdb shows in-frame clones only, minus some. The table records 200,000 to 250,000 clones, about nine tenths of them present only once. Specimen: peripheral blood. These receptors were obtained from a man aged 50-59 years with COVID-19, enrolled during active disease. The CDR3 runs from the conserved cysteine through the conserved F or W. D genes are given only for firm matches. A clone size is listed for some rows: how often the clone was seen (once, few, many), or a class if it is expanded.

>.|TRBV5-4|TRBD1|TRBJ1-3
CASSLGGSPVGDTIYF
TGTGCCAGCAGCTTAGGGGGCAGCCCTGTAGGAGACACCATATATTTT
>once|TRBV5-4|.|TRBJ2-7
CASSFPGQRSSYEQYF
TGTGCCAGCAGCTTCCCTGGACAGCGGAGCTCCTACGAGCAGTACTTC
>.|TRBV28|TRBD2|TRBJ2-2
CASSLRPRLAANTGELFF
TGTGCCAGCAGTTTACGGCCCAGGCTAGCGGCGAACACCGGGGAGCTGTTTTTT
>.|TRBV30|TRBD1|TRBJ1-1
CAWSLQGASGTEAFF
TGTGCCTGGAGTCTCCAGGGGGCGTCGGGCACTGAAGCTTTCTTT
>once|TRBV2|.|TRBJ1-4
CASSSTAGAEKLFF
TGTGCCAGTAGCTCGACAGCGGGGGCTGAAAAACTGTTTTTT
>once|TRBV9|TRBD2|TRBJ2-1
CASSVVASGDNEQFF
TGTGCCAGCAGCGTAGTGGCTAGCGGGGACAATGAGCAGTTCTTC
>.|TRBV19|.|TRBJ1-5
CASRTGFNQPQHF
TGTGCCAGTAGAACAGGGTTTAATCAGCCCCAGCATTTT
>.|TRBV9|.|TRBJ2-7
CASSEEGAGYEQYF
TGTGCCAGCAGCGAGGAGGGCGCGGGGTACGAGCAGTACTTC
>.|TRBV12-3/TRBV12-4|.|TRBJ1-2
CASSFQVDYGYTF
TGTGCCAGCAGTTTCCAGGTGGACTATGGCTACACCTTC
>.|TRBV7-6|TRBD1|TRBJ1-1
CASSLEDRGFLPLNTEAFF
TGTGCCAGCAGCTTAGAGGACAGGGGGTTTTTACCCTTGAACACTGAAGCTTTCTTT
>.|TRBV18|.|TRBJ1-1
CASSPMGPWPEAFF
TGTGCCAGCTCACCAATGGGGCCGTGGCCTGAAGCTTTCTTT
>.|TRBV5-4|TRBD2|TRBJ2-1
CASSSPSGGFYNEQFF
TGTGCCAGCAGCTCCCCCAGCGGGGGGTTCTACAATGAGCAGTTCTTC
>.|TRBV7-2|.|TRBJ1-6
CASSSGYQRDSPLHF
TGTGCCAGCAGCTCCGGGTATCAGAGAGATTCACCCCTCCACTTT
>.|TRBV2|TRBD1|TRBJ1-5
CASSAGTGYSNQPQHF
TGTGCCAGCAGTGCGGGGACAGGGTATAGCAATCAGCCCCAGCATTTT
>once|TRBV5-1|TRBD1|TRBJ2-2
CASSLAMRGLTGELFF
TGCGCCAGCAGCTTGGCCATGAGGGGGCTGACCGGGGAGCTGTTTTTT